This T cell receptor (beta chain) stems from a study of CD8+CD57+ T cells in acquired aplastic anemia. Study background: Sorted CD4+ and CD8+ cells yielded DNA averaging around 3.2 ug.

Those patients picked for sequencing had displayed CD8+CD57+ cell expansion on flow cytometry. In all patients, the disease was severe acquired aplastic anemia. Note on this clonotype: The conserved closing phenylalanine or tryptophan is absent in this CDR3, likely reflecting a read error. It is unclear where the CDR3 begins or ends on the DNA, so no DNA is shown, and the CDR3 is as TCRdb lists it.

Germline V gene data show CDR1 as SEHNR and CDR2 as FQNEAQ (reference sequence). Counting both end residues, the CDR3 totals 13 amino acids. Genomic DNA served as template for TCR beta VDJ and CDR3 profiling. A single record per CDR3 protein comes from TCRdb applying MiXCR to the reads. The table includes approximately 250,000 distinct CDR3 sequences, less than 85% detected once. This TCR came from a human donor with aplastic anemia. J is TRBJ2-3 and V is TRBV7-9; the table's D gene call, TRBD1, was not cross checked with the DNA. The sequenced sample was sorted CD4+, CD8+, or CD8+CD57+ T cells (not recorded which) from PBMCs. The CDR3 reads CASSFQRRGGRDY.